This TCR beta chain was captured by sequencing in a study of T-cell memory formation after mild COVID-19. The V end lost 4 bases, the J end lost 0 bases, and 13 bases lay between the germline ends. CDR1 and CDR2 from the germline V gene are SGHRS and YFSETQ. The CDR3 extends over 15 amino acids. The TCR alpha and TCR beta cDNA libraries, bearing sample barcodes and UMIs, were generated by 5'RACE using constant-segment primers. TCRdb independently ran MiXCR on the 5' RACE reads; one entry per CDR3 protein. The sample shows under 250,000 distinct CDR3 sequences, 15% of them seen only once. There are a few counts of this clonotype. What it recognizes is unknown. Whole-study results and caveats: Whereas later expanders leaned CD4+, clones contracting day 15 to 85 showed a balanced CD4/CD8 makeup. Clones from the second wave (peaking day 37) had unconfirmed SARS-CoV-2 specificity.

The sample comprised PBMCs or a T cell subset sorted from them (not recorded which). This clonotype was sampled from an adult woman who had mild COVID-19 (a few samples of this study predate the infection). Cell type and time point are not known. The V call is TRBV5-1, the J call TRBJ1-1, with D hard to call. CDR3 DNA: TGCGCCAGCAGCACGTCAGCGACAATGAACACTGAAGCTTTCTTT. It yields the protein CASSTSATMNTEAFF.